The TCR beta chain described here comes from a study of STAT5B mutations in CD4+ large granular lymphocyte leukemia. Profiling relied on immunoSEQ multiplex PCR, and the TCRdb table lists in-frame clones only, not all of them. Among roughly 29,000 clones listed, about 81% were seen once. Germline V gene sequence: CDR1 SGDLS, CDR2 YYNGEE. This CDR3 region has 12 residues. With 4 bases removed from V and 12 bases from J, the gap between germline ends came to 14 bases. The rearrangement joins TRBV9 to TRBJ2-1, with D unresolved. The source of this sequence is a human donor in good health. The material sequenced was CD4+ T cells from blood buffy coats. The DNA of the CDR3 is TGTGCCAGCAGCCACCGCGACGGTTCGCAGTTCTTC. Amino acids: CASSHRDGSQFF.